The rows below give T cell receptor beta chains drawn from one sample of a study of CD8+CD57+ T cells in acquired aplastic anemia. TCRdb ran MiXCR on the reads and lists one entry per CDR3 protein. Of about 130,000 distinct CDR3 sequences in the sample, roughly 50% were seen once. Material: sorted CD4+, CD8+, or CD8+CD57+ T cells (not recorded which) from PBMCs. These receptors all come from a human donor in good health, serving as a control. The CDR3 runs from the conserved cysteine through the conserved F or W. A D gene is named only where the DNA matches it firmly. Only part of the rows carry a size: once, few, many, or a class if the clone is expanded.

abundance: many; j_gene: TRBJ2-7; d_gene: TRBD2; v_gene: TRBV5-4; CDR3nt: TGTGCCAGCAGCACGAAGACTAGCGGAGACTACGAGCAGTACTTC; CDR3aa: CASSTKTSGDYEQYF
abundance: .; j_gene: TRBJ1-2; d_gene: .; v_gene: TRBV7-9; CDR3nt: TGTGCCAGCAGCGACTCCCGGGCCTATGGCTACACCTTC; CDR3aa: CASSDSRAYGYTF
abundance: .; j_gene: TRBJ1-2; d_gene: .; v_gene: TRBV29-1; CDR3nt: TGCAGCGTTGAACTTTACTGGGGGAATGGCTACACCTTC; CDR3aa: CSVELYWGNGYTF
abundance: many; j_gene: TRBJ2-7; d_gene: TRBD1; v_gene: TRBV5-8; CDR3nt: TGTGCCAGCAGCTTGGGGGTGGACAGGAGCTCCTACGAGCAGTACTTC; CDR3aa: CASSLGVDRSSYEQYF
abundance: .; j_gene: TRBJ1-1; d_gene: TRBD1; v_gene: TRBV5-5; CDR3nt: TGTGCCAGCAGCTTGACGGACAGGGGGGACACTGAAGCTTTCTTT; CDR3aa: CASSLTDRGDTEAFF
abundance: many; j_gene: TRBJ2-7; d_gene: .; v_gene: TRBV20-1; CDR3nt: TGCAGTGCTAGAGAACCCGGGAGACCTGGGGAGCAGTACTTC; CDR3aa: CSAREPGRPGEQYF
abundance: many; j_gene: TRBJ2-2; d_gene: .; v_gene: TRBV7-8; CDR3nt: TGTGCCAGCAGCCCCCGGGAGCCATCGAACACCGGGGAGCTGTTTTTT; CDR3aa: CASSPREPSNTGELFF
abundance: many; j_gene: TRBJ2-3; d_gene: TRBD2; v_gene: TRBV7-3; CDR3nt: TGTGCCAGCAGCTTACGTCTAGCGGGGGCGGTGACAGATACGCAGTATTTT; CDR3aa: CASSLRLAGAVTDTQYF
abundance: .; j_gene: TRBJ1-5; d_gene: TRBD1; v_gene: TRBV19; CDR3nt: TGTGCCAGTAGCCCTCTGTCAGGGGGCTATCAGCCCCAGCATTTT; CDR3aa: CASSPLSGGYQPQHF
abundance: few; j_gene: TRBJ1-2; d_gene: .; v_gene: TRBV29-1; CDR3nt: TGCAGCGGAGGGGACTGGGGCACCGATGGCCACACCTTC; CDR3aa: CSGGDWGTDGHTF
abundance: once; j_gene: TRBJ2-1; d_gene: .; v_gene: TRBV10-2; CDR3nt: TGCGCCAGCAGTGGTACCTACAATGAGCAGTTCTTC; CDR3aa: CASSGTYNEQFF
abundance: .; j_gene: TRBJ1-5; d_gene: TRBD1; v_gene: TRBV27; CDR3nt: TGTGCCAGCAGTTTATTCGCAATAAGCTCTGGACAGGGGCGGGATAGCAATCAGCCCCAGCATTTT; CDR3aa: CASSLFAISSGQGRDSNQPQHF
abundance: many; j_gene: TRBJ1-1; d_gene: .; v_gene: TRBV6-2/TRBV6-3; CDR3nt: TGTGCCAGCAGAACCTACAGGGAGGACACTGAAGCTTTCTTT; CDR3aa: CASRTYREDTEAFF
abundance: .; j_gene: TRBJ1-6; d_gene: TRBD1; v_gene: TRBV25-1; CDR3nt: TGTGCCAGCAGTGAGTCCCAGGGGGCCTATAATTCACCCCTCCACTTT; CDR3aa: CASSESQGAYNSPLHF
abundance: .; j_gene: TRBJ2-1; d_gene: TRBD2; v_gene: TRBV24-1; CDR3nt: TGTGCCACCGCGGGGGGGAGCTCCTACAATGAGCAGTTCTTC; CDR3aa: CATAGGSSYNEQFF
abundance: many; j_gene: TRBJ2-3; d_gene: TRBD2; v_gene: TRBV7-2; CDR3nt: TGTGCCAGCAGCTCCTCGGGGACTAGAGGCACAGATACGCAGTATTTT; CDR3aa: CASSSSGTRGTDTQYF
abundance: .; j_gene: TRBJ2-5; d_gene: .; v_gene: TRBV12-3/TRBV12-4; CDR3nt: TGTGCCAGCAGTTTTTGGGGGAGGGAGACCCAGTACTTC; CDR3aa: CASSFWGRETQYF
abundance: many; j_gene: TRBJ1-5; d_gene: .; v_gene: TRBV6-2/TRBV6-3; CDR3nt: TGTGCCAGCAGTTACAGTCGGTACAGCAATCAGCCCCAGCATTTT; CDR3aa: CASSYSRYSNQPQHF